This TCR beta chain was captured by sequencing in a study of CD8 T cells in ankylosing spondylitis. In its sample, this clonotype was seen many times. TCRdb reprocessed the 5' RACE reads via MiXCR and lists one record per CDR3 protein. Among more than 110,000 distinct CDR3 sequences listed, roughly 8.8% were seen once. The sequence came from a male donor with ankylosing spondylitis. Sequenced material: synovial fluid, either unsorted or a sorted T cell fraction (not recorded which).

The CDR3 DNA reads TGTGCCAGCAGCACTAACTACAGGGGTGTAAAAGCCGGGGAGCTGTTTTTT. Amino acids: CASSTNYRGVKAGELFF. The rearrangement uses TRBV7-2 and TRBJ2-2; 7 bases line up with TRBD1. Germline V CDR1 and CDR2: SGHTA, FQGNSA. The CDR3 sequence is 17 residues long. After removal of 5 bases from V and 6 bases from J, the junction contained 15 bases not matched to a gene.